This T cell receptor (beta chain) was found in a study of OX40 agonist ivuxolimab in advanced cancers. A note on the overall study: Ivuxolimab, which targeted the costimulatory receptor OX40 (CD134), was an agonistic, fully human IgG2 monoclonal antibody. The point of sequencing TCRbeta in the periphery was to test whether ivuxolimab changed TCR sequence diversity and drove clonal T-cell expansion. The dose-escalation cohort was roughly 80% male with a mean age of about 60 years, ranging from roughly 20 to 80. The paper reports the monotherapy dose-escalation portion (N of about 52 patients) of the phase I ivuxolimab trial. Intravenous ivuxolimab was administered to patients every 2 weeks at six dose levels: 0.01, 0.1, 0.3, 1.5, 3 and 10 mg/kg. Of the approximately 50 dose-escalation patients, hepatocellular carcinoma was present in roughly 19, melanoma in roughly 15, renal cell carcinoma in 9 and head and neck cancer in 9. Patients were allowed to have had prior anti-PD-1, anti-PD-L1 or anti-CTLA-4 therapy, and approximately 40% of the dose-escalation patients had been treated with checkpoint inhibitors. Partial responses were achieved by three dose-escalation patients, of whom one had hepatocellular carcinoma and two had cutaneous melanoma. Points the paper makes about the study in general: Low levels of normalized T-cell clonal expansion were also seen in some patients who did not respond. In the 0.1-3.0 mg/kg groups, partial responders had among the lowest normalized peripheral clonal expansion, particularly in CD8+ T cells. Clonal expansion of both CD4+ and CD8+ blood T cells was observed from baseline to week 6 at doses 0.1 to 3.0 mg/kg. After ivuxolimab, more expanded clones were found on average in CD8+ T cells than in CD4+ T cells. Which antigens the clonally expanded peripheral T cells were specific for was not determined.

The trial excluded patients who had a history of autoimmune disease or were on systemic immunosuppression. Peripheral blood for TCR sequencing was collected from all dose cohorts at baseline, on cycle 4 day 1, and on cycle 7 day 1. The samples were drawn from a first-in-human, open-label, multicenter phase I dose-escalation trial of ivuxolimab. Adults with locally advanced or metastatic melanoma, renal cell, hepatocellular, or head and neck squamous cell carcinoma were enrolled in the trial. Before TCR sequencing, CD4+ T cells and CD8+ T cells from peripheral blood were sorted into separate populations. The trim is 4 bases for V and 4 bases for J, with a gap of 5 bases between the germline ends. CDR1 and CDR2, per the germline V gene (reference sequence), are SEHNR and FQNEAQ. Taken from cysteine to phenylalanine, the CDR3 has 12 residues. Only the CDR3 DNA is retained, 36 bases long and in frame from the first base.

To sequence the TCRbeta CDR3 region, genomic DNA was isolated from the sorted cells. TCRbeta CDR3 regions were sequenced using the immunoSEQ Assay. The table was pulled from immuneACCESS by TCRdb, which kept in-frame rearrangements only. Such tables lose some clones; where checked, under half of the loss comes from unresolved V genes, and the rest has no known cause. This sample lists roughly 70,000 clones; 85% were detected once. Roughly 4% of the sample goes to the ten largest clones. Points on this clone: Its target antigen remains unknown. No base quality values were provided; no much bigger clone lies one nucleotide off.

The chain couples TRBV7-9 to TRBJ2-4; no confident D gene assignment can be made. The source is an adult with an advanced solid tumor such as melanoma, head and neck, liver or kidney cancer. The sample was CD4+ or CD8+ T cells sorted from blood, taken in a trial of the OX40 agonist ivuxolimab. CDR3 sequence: CASSWEKNIQYF. The sequenced DNA: TGTGCCAGCAGCTGGGAAAAAAACATTCAGTACTTC.